Detailed here is one T cell receptor beta chain. With random hexamers, roughly 0.45 to 1 ug RNA was reverse transcribed. TCRdb re-derived calls from the immunoSEQ multiplex PCR reads in MiXCR, one entry per CDR3 protein. The repertoire includes approximately 100,000 distinct CDR3 sequences, around 94% of them detected once, and around 0.4% sits in the top ten. CDR1 SGHRS and CDR2 YFSETQ come from the germline V gene. This CDR3 has 15 residues. Trimming took off 5 bases at V and 2 bases at J, with 17 bases between the two ends. The data were obtained in a study of CD8 T cells in Susac syndrome. The rearrangement uses TRBV5-1 and TRBJ2-7; TRBD1 might be the D (6 bases). The sequencing sample was made of CD8+ T cells from PBMCs. This receptor was taken from a human donor with Susac syndrome. CDR3 amino acids: CASSTLPDSAYEQYF. The DNA for the CDR3 is TGCGCCAGCAGTACCCTGCCGGACAGCGCCTACGAGCAGTACTTC.